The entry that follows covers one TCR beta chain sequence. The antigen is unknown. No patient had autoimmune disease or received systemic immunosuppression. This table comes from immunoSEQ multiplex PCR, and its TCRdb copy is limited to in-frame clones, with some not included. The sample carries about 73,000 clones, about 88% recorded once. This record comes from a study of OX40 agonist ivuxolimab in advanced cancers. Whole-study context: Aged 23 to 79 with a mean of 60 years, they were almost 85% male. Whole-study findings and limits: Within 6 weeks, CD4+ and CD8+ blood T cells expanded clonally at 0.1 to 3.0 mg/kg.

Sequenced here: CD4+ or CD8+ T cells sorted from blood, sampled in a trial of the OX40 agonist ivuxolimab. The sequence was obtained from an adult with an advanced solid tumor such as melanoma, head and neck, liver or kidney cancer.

DNA of the CDR3: TGTGCTGGAGAACGGGGGAGCTCCTACAATGAGCAGTTCTTC. It yields the protein CAGERGSSYNEQFF. The rearrangement joins TRBV2 to TRBJ2-1, with TRBD2 as a possible D gene (6 bases). The CDR3 runs 14 residues. Germline V gene sequence: CDR1 SNHLY, CDR2 FYNNEI.